This entry concerns a single T cell receptor beta chain. CDR3 length equals 16 residues. The ends lost 3 bases at V and 6 bases at J; junction bases unmatched: 14. The germline CDR1 and CDR2 sequences are KGHSH and LQKENI. The sample comes from a study of shared clonotypes between healthy human individuals. Only in-frame clones appear in the TCRdb table, and some are missing; sequencing was by immunoSEQ multiplex PCR. The repertoire consists of about 480,000 clones, with 60% to 80% occurring once and the leading ten covering about an eighth. The receptor's source is a woman in her thirties or forties in good health. Some clones in this sample may be carry-over from other donors' samples. Sequenced input: PBMCs. The chain joins TRBV18 to TRBJ2-7, with 7 bases lining up with TRBD1. CDR3 coding DNA: TGTGCCAGCTCACCCGTGGGGGCAGGACAGGCGGTCGAGCAGTACTTC. Its translation is CASSPVGAGQAVEQYF.